Following are 6 T cell receptor beta chains from one sample sequenced in a study of identical twins. TCRdb re-analysed the 5' RACE reads in MiXCR, keeping a single row per CDR3 protein. Here the sample spans fewer than 450,000 distinct CDR3 sequences, around 9% being singletons. What was sequenced was naive T cells sorted from blood. The receptor set was obtained from a woman in her fifties or sixties in good health.

Only a few counts were recorded for this clonotype. J is TRBJ2-5 and V is TRBV11-2, with a weak D call TRBD2 (5 bases). The CDR3 is made up of 13 amino acids. Trimming took off 0 bases at V and 5 bases at J, with 7 bases between the two ends. Per the germline V gene, CDR1 is SGHAT and CDR2 is FQNNGV. The CDR3 is CASSLEPGETQYF. Here the CDR3 DNA reads TGTGCCAGCAGCTTAGAGCCGGGGGAGACCCAGTACTTC. Using reference TRBV11-2 and TRBJ2-5 for the parts outside the CDR3, the full variable domain is EAGVAQSPRYKIIEKRQSVAFWCNPISGHATLYWYQQILGQGPKLLIQFQNNGVVDDSQLPKDRFSAERLKGVDSTLKIQPAKLEDSAVYLCASSLEPGETQYFGPGTRLLVL.

This clonotype was recorded a few times. The gene calls are TRBV5-1 and TRBJ2-7, with 12 bases that match TRBD2. Looked up from germline, CDR1 is SGHRS and CDR2 is YFSETQ. The ends lost 4 bases at V and 0 bases at J; junction bases unmatched: 5. The CDR3 consists of 16 residues. The DNA for the CDR3 is TGCGCCAGCAGCCCTGGACTAGCGGGGATCTCCTACGAGCAGTACTTC. It translates to CASSPGLAGISYEQYF.

This chain uses TRBV9 with TRBJ1-1; D uncertain. V was trimmed by 3 bases and J by 4 bases, leaving 13 bases between them. The CDR3 has 14 residues. The germline V gene has CDR1 SGDLS and CDR2 YYNGEE. CDR3 sequence (DNA): TGTGCCAGCAGCGGGGGTGGTTCGGTCACTGAAGCTTTCTTT. This codes for CASSGGGSVTEAFF.

This clonotype has a count of ten or more. The V call is TRBV20-1, the J call TRBJ2-4, with D unclear. Per germline, CDR1 DFQATT and CDR2 SNEGSKA (reference sequence). This CDR3 has 12 amino acids. Trimming shortened V by 2 bases and J by 0 bases, and 2 bases separated the two germline ends. The CDR3 bases are TGCAGTGCTAGAATAGCCAAAAACATTCAGTACTTC. The encoded protein is CSARIAKNIQYF.

Ten or more counts support this clonotype. This chain links TRBV11-2 with TRBJ2-5; 8 bases line up with TRBD2. Germline values: CDR1 SGHAT, CDR2 FQNNGV. J gave up 3 bases and V 7 bases, and 1 base lay outside the gene matches. CDR3 length: 12 residues. The CDR3, as DNA: TGTGCCAGCACAGCGGGAGAAGAGACCCAGTACTTC. Translated: CASTAGEETQYF. Full variable domain (missing parts from reference TRBV11-2 and TRBJ2-5): EAGVAQSPRYKIIEKRQSVAFWCNPISGHATLYWYQQILGQGPKLLIQFQNNGVVDDSQLPKDRFSAERLKGVDSTLKIQPAKLEDSAVYLCASTAGEETQYFGPGTRLLVL.

V gene TRBV4-1 combines with J gene TRBJ1-2; possible D gene TRBD1, 6 bases. V dropped 1 base and J dropped 6 bases, with 18 bases sitting between them. The CDR3 runs 16 residues. Germline CDR1 is MGHRA and CDR2 is YSYEKL. The CDR3 here is CASSQVVVMGAHGYTF. Written as DNA, the CDR3 is TGCGCCAGCAGCCAAGTAGTGGTAATGGGGGCGCATGGCTACACCTTC.